These 6 T cell receptor beta chains share one sample of origin, sequenced in a study of T-cell memory formation after mild COVID-19. TCRdb fed the 5' RACE reads into MiXCR, producing one record per CDR3 protein. The sample has approximately 100,000 distinct CDR3 sequences; roughly 25% are singletons. Source material: PBMCs or a T cell subset sorted from them (not recorded which). These receptors came from a man aged 18 to 35 who had mild COVID-19 (a few samples of this study predate the infection). Cell type and time point are not known.

This rearrangement joins TRBV12-3 or TRBV12-4 to TRBJ2-7; a possible D gene is TRBD1 (6 bases). The CDR3 contains 14 residues. Trimming cost V 5 bases and J 6 bases, with 17 bases left between them. CDR3 loop: CASSPLAGASEQYF. The CDR3 nucleotides are TGTGCCAGCAGTCCTCTGGCAGGGGCTAGCGAGCAGTACTTC.

This rearrangement joins TRBV7-9 to TRBJ2-7; D might be TRBD2 (6 bases). Germline values: CDR1 SEHNR, CDR2 FQNEAQ (reference sequence). The V gene lost 4 bases and the J gene lost 6 bases, with 10 bases spanning the gap. This CDR3 is 12 amino acids long. In nucleotides, the CDR3 is TGTGCCAGCAGCTGGAGGGGAATCGAGCAGTACTTC. This gives the protein CASSWRGIEQYF.

This clonotype was detected only a few times. The genes are TRBV4-3 and TRBJ2-1; tentatively, D is TRBD1 (5 bases). This CDR3 region has 13 residues. The V gene lost 2 bases and the J gene lost 8 bases, with 10 bases spanning the gap. Germline V CDR1 and CDR2: LGHNA, YSLEER. The CDR3 DNA reads as TGCGCCAGCAGCCAAATCTCAGGGTATGAGCAGTTCTTC. Amino acid sequence: CASSQISGYEQFF.

This clonotype showed up many times. The V gene is TRBV6-5, the J gene TRBJ2-2; D ambiguous. V was trimmed by 1 base and J by 1 base, leaving 4 bases between them. This CDR3 has 14 amino acids. Germline V gives CDR1 MNHEY, CDR2 SVGAGI. The CDR3 sequence is CASSYWKNTGELFF. The CDR3 DNA follows: TGTGCCAGCAGTTACTGGAAGAACACCGGGGAGCTGTTTTTT.

The V gene is TRBV20-1, the J gene TRBJ1-5; 12 positions agree with TRBD1. The CDR3 sequence is 17 residues long. The germline V gene has CDR1 DFQATT and CDR2 SNEGSKA (reference sequence). After removal of 0 bases from V and 0 bases from J, the junction contained 3 bases not matched to a gene. The CDR3 region is CSARDRDRGPSNQPQHF. CDR3 in DNA: TGCAGTGCTAGAGACCGGGACAGGGGGCCTAGCAATCAGCCCCAGCATTTT.

This clonotype was observed at least ten times. V and J are TRBV11-1 and TRBJ2-5; 7 positions match TRBD2. CDR3 length: 15 residues. Trimming at V came to 3 bases and at J to 2 bases, leaving 6 bases not matched to a gene. The germline V gene has CDR1 SGHAT and CDR2 FQDESV (reference sequence). The CDR3 reads CASSLWGTTQETQYF. DNA of the CDR3: TGTGCCAGCAGCTTGTGGGGGACTACTCAAGAGACCCAGTACTTC.